What follows describes a single T cell receptor beta chain. What it binds is unknown. This CDR3 is built from 14 residues. With V trimmed by 5 bases and J by 5 bases, 6 bases remained unmatched. CDR1 is SNHLY, CDR2 FYNNEI, per germline. Expressed TCRB transcripts were sequenced because the entire RNA isolate underwent reverse transcription. The repertoire was sequenced with immunoSEQ multiplex PCR; TCRdb's copy has only in-frame clones and lacks some. The sample yields some 900,000 clones, roughly 17% seen once. The data were obtained in a study of beta chain features in type 1 diabetes. Background on the study: Sorted cells from all samples, numbering 100 million to 120 million, were examined.

Points from the study as a whole: PCR could preferentially amplify shorter templates, alike in patients and controls.

Naive, central memory, regulatory and stem cell-like memory cells within the CD4+ compartment were sorted using CD45RO/CCR7/CD25/CD127/CD95/CD27. Sequencing was done on a sample of naive CD4+ T cells from blood. The sequence was collected from a young woman in good health. J is TRBJ1-5 and V is TRBV2; 7 bases match TRBD1. The CDR3 bases are TGTGCCAGCAGTCCCGACAGGGACGATCAGCCCCAGCATTTT. As protein: CASSPDRDDQPQHF.